A single T cell receptor (beta chain) is shown here with its context. Its antigen is currently unknown. A quantitative 5'-RACE method, one with molecular barcodes, was used to make TCR beta libraries. MiXCR was run by TCRdb on the 5' RACE reads, yielding one entry per CDR3 protein. This table has roughly 440,000 distinct CDR3 sequences, more than 15% appearing once. The data stem from a study of CD8 T cells in ankylosing spondylitis. Findings of the study overall: One TCR beta motif, made up of 7 or 8 highly homologous variants, appeared characteristic of ankylosing spondylitis blood. Disease-linked clones were reportedly significantly enriched in matched ankylosing spondylitis synovial fluid.

J gave up 10 bases and V 6 bases, and 7 bases lay outside the gene matches. CDR1 and CDR2 (germline): KGHSH, LQKENI. The CDR3 runs to 13 residues. The V gene is TRBV18, the J gene TRBJ2-1, with 9 bases that match TRBD2. The sequenced sample was blood, either unsorted or a sorted T cell fraction (not recorded which). This receptor was obtained from a male donor with ankylosing spondylitis. The CDR3 reads CASSLTRGGEQFF. CDR3 nucleotides: TGTGCCAGCTCTCTGACGCGGGGGGGAGAGCAGTTCTTC.